The 7 T cell receptor beta chains below were found in one sample sequenced in a study of tumor-infiltrating lymphocytes in primary liver carcinoma. Germline DNA was also extracted, with blood RNA taken from unsorted whole blood. A constant-region primer served to make TCR beta cDNA from about 500 ng total RNA. ARM-PCR was slightly modified, and three nested multiplex PCR rounds with it gave rise to the TCR beta libraries. TRBV1-TRBV30 forward primers and a C-beta reverse primer were used in the first two PCR rounds, which each ran for approximately 10 cycles. TCRdb itself ran the multiplex PCR reads through MiXCR, one entry per CDR3 protein. Of around 170,000 distinct CDR3 sequences detected, roughly three fifths appear once; the ten largest clones hold under 75%. The sample consisted of peripheral blood. These TCRs come from a man in his forties with primary liver carcinoma and hepatitis B virus infection.

Remarks on this clonotype: A much larger clone differs by one base, so this may be a read error. The V and J genes are TRBV4-1 and TRBJ2-7; D is ambiguous. The CDR3 extends over 15 amino acids. Germline V gene lookup returns CDR1 MGHRA and CDR2 YSYEKL. The CDR3: CASSQETRETYDQYF. CDR3 sequence (DNA): TGCGCCAGCAGCCAAGAGACACGTGAAACATACGATCAGTACTTC.

This clonotype showed up many times. V is TRBV11-2 and J is TRBJ2-1, with 7 bases that match TRBD2. Unmatched junction bases numbered 8, after V lost 10 bases and J lost 2 bases. In germline, CDR1 is SGHAT, CDR2 FQNNGV. The CDR3 has 14 residues. CDR3 nucleotides: TGTGCCACGTGGGCTAGCGGAACCTACAATGAGCAGTTCTTC. This codes for CATWASGTYNEQFF. Full variable domain (remainder filled in from reference TRBV11-2 and TRBJ2-1): EAGVAQSPRYKIIEKRQSVAFWCNPISGHATLYWYQQILGQGPKLLIQFQNNGVVDDSQLPKDRFSAERLKGVDSTLKIQPAKLEDSAVYLCATWASGTYNEQFFGPGTRLTVL.

The chain employs TRBV6-2 or TRBV6-3 and TRBJ2-7, with 11 bases lining up with TRBD2. Germline-derived CDR1 and CDR2 are MNHEY and SVGEGT. Trimming cost V 7 bases and J 4 bases; bases outside gene matches: 12. This CDR3 is 16 amino acids long. The CDR3 sequence: CASTRALAGGIYEQYF. In DNA form, the CDR3 reads TGTGCCAGCACCAGAGCTCTAGCGGGAGGTATATACGAGCAGTACTTC.

This clonotype was seen just once. The missing conserved phenylalanine or tryptophan at the end of this CDR3 makes a read error likely. The rearrangement joins TRBV6-5 to TRBJ1-2; no firm D call. The CDR3 length is 12 residues. Germline CDR1 is MNHEY and CDR2 is SVGAGI. As DNA, the CDR3 is TGTGCCAGCAGTGGGGAAAACTGTGGCTACACCTCC. Protein product: CASSGENCGYTS.

This clonotype was observed a few times. The V gene is TRBV29-1, the J gene TRBJ1-2, with a possible D match to TRBD1 (5 bases). Trimming pared 2 bases from V and 2 bases from J, leaving 9 bases between. The CDR3 is 13 residues long. Germline V CDR1 and CDR2: SQVTM, ANQGSEA. The CDR3 reads CSVEIGVNYGYTF. For the CDR3, the DNA is TGCAGCGTTGAAATAGGGGTCAACTATGGCTACACCTTC.

The chain is built from TRBV11-1 and TRBJ2-3; 7 bases map to TRBD2. In germline, CDR1 is SGHAT, CDR2 FQDESV (reference sequence). The CDR3 has 16 residues. The CDR3 spells CGSSLEGALAADTQYF. The DNA of the CDR3 is TGTGGTAGCAGCTTAGAAGGTGCCCTAGCGGCAGATACGCAGTATTTT.

V and J are TRBV4-1 and TRBJ1-4; unclear D gene. In germline, CDR1 is MGHRA, CDR2 YSYEKL. The CDR3 totals 15 residues. V dropped 1 base and J dropped 3 bases, with 9 bases sitting between them. This CDR3 is CASSQGPLPNEKLFF. The CDR3 DNA is TGCGCCAGCAGCCAAGGACCCTTACCTAATGAAAAACTGTTTTTT.